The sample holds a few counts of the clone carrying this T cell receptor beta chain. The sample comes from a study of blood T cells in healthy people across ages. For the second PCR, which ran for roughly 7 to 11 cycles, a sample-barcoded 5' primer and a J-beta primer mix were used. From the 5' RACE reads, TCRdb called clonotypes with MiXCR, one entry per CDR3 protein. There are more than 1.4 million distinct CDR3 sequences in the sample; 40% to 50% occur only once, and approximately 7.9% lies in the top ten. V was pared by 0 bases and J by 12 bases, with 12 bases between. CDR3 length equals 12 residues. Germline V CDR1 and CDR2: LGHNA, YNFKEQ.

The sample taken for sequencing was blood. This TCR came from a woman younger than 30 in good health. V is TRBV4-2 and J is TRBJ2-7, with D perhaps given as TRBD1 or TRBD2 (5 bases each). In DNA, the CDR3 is TGTGCCAGCAGCCAAGACGGGGCCCTGAGGTACTTC. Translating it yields CASSQDGALRYF.